This T cell receptor beta chain originates from a study of Ad26.COV2.S vaccination and SARS-CoV-2 variants. Study in general: The authors gave Ad26.COV2.S intramuscularly, either once or twice 56 days apart. Study conclusions and caveats: TCR breadth and depth analyses may have underestimated total T cell responses. Non-spike TCR breadth was similar in vaccine and placebo recipients.

Treatment noted: 15 to 20 received Ad26.COV2.S at low or high dose, single or two shots; roughly 5 received placebo; per-sample allocation not given. Samples were taken on day 63 after the first vaccine or placebo injection. Clones were read by immunoSEQ multiplex PCR, and TCRdb kept only the in-frame ones, dropping some. The sample lists under 300,000 clones, around nine tenths occurring once. This clone was seen only a few times. Its cognate antigen is unknown. The CDR3 runs 16 residues. Germline lookup yields CDR1 LGHNA and CDR2 YNFKEQ. Trimming stripped 0 bases from V and 3 bases from J, with 11 bases between.

This chain connects TRBV4-2 to TRBJ2-2, with D unresolved. The source was peripheral blood, collected in a trial of Ad26.COV2.S vaccine versus placebo. The origin of this receptor is a person aged 18-65 years who received the Ad26.COV2.S COVID-19 vaccine or a placebo. CDR3 loop: CASSQDRQADTGELFF. CDR3 nucleotide sequence: TGTGCCAGCAGCCAAGATCGGCAGGCCGACACCGGGGAGCTGTTTTTT.